These T cell receptor beta chains were read from a single sample in a study of T cells in Graves' hyperthyroidism and ophthalmopathy. TCRdb itself ran the multiplex PCR reads through MiXCR, one entry per CDR3 protein. The sample has more than 500,000 distinct CDR3 sequences, about a sixth seen once. Sequencing was done on a sample of blood. These receptors were obtained from a woman aged 30 to 39 with Graves' hyperthyroidism. Each CDR3 is given with its conserved first and last residue. Each record gives: CDR3 DNA, CDR3 protein, clone size, V gene, J gene, D gene. The D gene is left open where the match is weak. Clone size is shown for a subset of rows, as once, few, many or a class of expanded clone.

CDR3 DNA: TGCAGTGCTAGGGGGACTAGCGGCTTATACAATGAGCAGTTCTTC
CDR3 protein: CSARGTSGLYNEQFF
clone size: few
V gene: TRBV20-1
J gene: TRBJ2-1
D gene: TRBD2

CDR3 DNA: TGTGCCAGTAGTATTGGCGGGGGCCGACCGCGGGAGCAGTACTTC
CDR3 protein: CASSIGGGRPREQYF
clone size: .
V gene: TRBV19
J gene: TRBJ2-7
D gene: .

CDR3 DNA: TGTGCCAGCAGCTCCTCGACAGGCGGTCAGGGCGGGGAGCTGTTTTTT
CDR3 protein: CASSSSTGGQGGELFF
clone size: .
V gene: TRBV9
J gene: TRBJ2-2
D gene: .

CDR3 DNA: TGTGCCAGCTCGCTCACAGAAAGCAATCAGCCCCAGCATTTT
CDR3 protein: CASSLTESNQPQHF
clone size: many
V gene: TRBV18
J gene: TRBJ1-5
D gene: .

CDR3 DNA: TGTGCCTGGAGTGGAGGGGGAAACTTGAACACCGGGGAGCTGTTTTTT
CDR3 protein: CAWSGGGNLNTGELFF
clone size: .
V gene: TRBV30
J gene: TRBJ2-2
D gene: .

CDR3 DNA: TGTGCCAGCAGCTCTGCGGGATTCTACGAGCAGTACTTC
CDR3 protein: CASSSAGFYEQYF
clone size: many
V gene: TRBV28
J gene: TRBJ2-7
D gene: .

CDR3 DNA: TGCAGTGCTCCAGGGCACACTGGGGCTGAAGCTTTCTTT
CDR3 protein: CSAPGHTGAEAFF
clone size: many
V gene: TRBV20-1
J gene: TRBJ1-1
D gene: .

CDR3 DNA: TGCGCCAGCAGCGCCTCGACAGGGGAAGGTCAGCCCCAGCATTTT
CDR3 protein: CASSASTGEGQPQHF
clone size: few
V gene: TRBV5-1
J gene: TRBJ1-5
D gene: TRBD1

CDR3 DNA: TGCGCCAGCAGCAACGGACACCTGGGGGAGACCCAGTACTTC
CDR3 protein: CASSNGHLGETQYF
clone size: few
V gene: TRBV5-1
J gene: TRBJ2-5
D gene: .

CDR3 DNA: TGTGCCAGCAGCCCAACGGACAGGGGAAGACGGTCACCCCTCCACTTT
CDR3 protein: CASSPTDRGRRSPLHF
clone size: few
V gene: TRBV6-1
J gene: TRBJ1-6
D gene: TRBD1

CDR3 DNA: TGTGCCAGCAGACTCGGTCACAGGGTCCATAATTCACCCCTCCACTTT
CDR3 protein: CASRLGHRVHNSPLHF
clone size: .
V gene: TRBV12-3/TRBV12-4
J gene: TRBJ1-6
D gene: .

CDR3 DNA: TGTGCCAGCAGTTTGTCTGATAGAAGGGAGACCCAGTACTTC
CDR3 protein: CASSLSDRRETQYF
clone size: many
V gene: TRBV27
J gene: TRBJ2-5
D gene: .

CDR3 DNA: TGTGCCAGCAGCTTATCTGGAGCACCGGAGCAGTACTTC
CDR3 protein: CASSLSGAPEQYF
clone size: many
V gene: TRBV7-9
J gene: TRBJ2-7
D gene: .

CDR3 DNA: TGCAGTGCAAATCCCCAAGCGGGGGGGCCCCGGACCCAGTACTTC
CDR3 protein: CSANPQAGGPRTQYF
clone size: many
V gene: TRBV20-1
J gene: TRBJ2-5
D gene: TRBD2

CDR3 DNA: TGCGCCAGCAGATTAGGACTAGCGGGACGCACAGATACGCAGTATTTT
CDR3 protein: CASRLGLAGRTDTQYF
clone size: .
V gene: TRBV5-1
J gene: TRBJ2-3
D gene: TRBD2

CDR3 DNA: TGTGCCTGGAGTCCAAGGGGACAACCAGGAGTCCGGCCCCAGCATTTT
CDR3 protein: CAWSPRGQPGVRPQHF
clone size: .
V gene: TRBV30
J gene: TRBJ1-5
D gene: .

CDR3 DNA: TGTGCCAGCACTCGTGCGGGACACTCGAACACCGGGGAGCTGTTTTTT
CDR3 protein: CASTRAGHSNTGELFF
clone size: many
V gene: TRBV28
J gene: TRBJ2-2
D gene: .

CDR3 DNA: TGTGCCAGCAGCTTCGGAGGGGTGGGGACCCAGTACTTC
CDR3 protein: CASSFGGVGTQYF
clone size: few
V gene: TRBV6-2/TRBV6-3
J gene: TRBJ2-5
D gene: .